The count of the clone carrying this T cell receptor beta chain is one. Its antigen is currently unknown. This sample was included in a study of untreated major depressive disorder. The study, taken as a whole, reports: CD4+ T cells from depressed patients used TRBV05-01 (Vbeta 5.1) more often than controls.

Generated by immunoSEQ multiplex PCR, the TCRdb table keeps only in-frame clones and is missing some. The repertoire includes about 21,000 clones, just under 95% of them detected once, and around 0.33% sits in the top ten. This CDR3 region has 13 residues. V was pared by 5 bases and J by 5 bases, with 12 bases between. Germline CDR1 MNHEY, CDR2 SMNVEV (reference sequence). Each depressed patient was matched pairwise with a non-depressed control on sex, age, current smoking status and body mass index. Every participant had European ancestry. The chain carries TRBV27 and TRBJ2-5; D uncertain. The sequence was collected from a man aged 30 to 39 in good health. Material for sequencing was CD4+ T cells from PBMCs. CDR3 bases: TGTGCCAGCAGTCAACGTCCCCGGGAGACCCAGTACTTC. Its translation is CASSQRPRETQYF.